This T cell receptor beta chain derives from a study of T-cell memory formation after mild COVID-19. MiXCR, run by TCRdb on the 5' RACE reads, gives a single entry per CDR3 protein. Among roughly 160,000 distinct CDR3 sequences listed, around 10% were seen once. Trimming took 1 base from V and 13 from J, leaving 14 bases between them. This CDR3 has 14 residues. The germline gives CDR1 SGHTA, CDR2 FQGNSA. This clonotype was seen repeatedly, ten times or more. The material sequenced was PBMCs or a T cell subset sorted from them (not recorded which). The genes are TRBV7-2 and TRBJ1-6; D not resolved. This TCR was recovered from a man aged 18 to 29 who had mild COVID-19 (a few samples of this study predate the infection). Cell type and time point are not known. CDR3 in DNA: TGTGCCAGCAGCTTAGGGTACAACCCATTGCCCCTCCACTTT. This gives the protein CASSLGYNPLPLHF.